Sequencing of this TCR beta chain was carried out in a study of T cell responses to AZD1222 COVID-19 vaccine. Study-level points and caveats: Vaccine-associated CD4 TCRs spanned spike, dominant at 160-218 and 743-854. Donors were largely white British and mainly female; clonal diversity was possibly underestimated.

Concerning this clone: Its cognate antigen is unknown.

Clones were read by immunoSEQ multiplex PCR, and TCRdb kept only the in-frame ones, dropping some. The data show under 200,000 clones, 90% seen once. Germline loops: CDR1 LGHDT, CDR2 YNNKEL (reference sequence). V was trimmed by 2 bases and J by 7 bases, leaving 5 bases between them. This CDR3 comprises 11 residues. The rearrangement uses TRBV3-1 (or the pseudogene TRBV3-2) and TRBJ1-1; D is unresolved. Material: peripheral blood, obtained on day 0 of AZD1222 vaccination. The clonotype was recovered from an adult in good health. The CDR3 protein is CASSQWGEAFF. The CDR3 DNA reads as TGTGCCAGCAGCCAATGGGGTGAAGCTTTCTTT.